Reported below is one T cell receptor (beta chain). Its target is not known. The record originates from a study of shared clonotypes between healthy human individuals. Produced via immunoSEQ multiplex PCR; TCRdb's table is partial and in-frame only. The profile shows some 980,000 clones, approximately 76% of them singletons. Germline V lookup: CDR1 MNHEY, CDR2 SMNVEV (reference sequence). Between the trimmed V and J ends, which lost 4 bases and 1 base, there was a span of 12 bases. This CDR3 is built from 15 residues. Findings of the study overall: When compared with the clonotypes that were shared by all four sorted-subset donors, the non-shared clonotypes turned out to have lower generation probabilities. Richness estimates generally favored naive over memory subsets. Some naive CD4 clonotypes, roughly 5%, turned up in common across several donors.

Sequencing was performed on memory CD4+ T cells sorted from blood. The subset is: CD45RA-negative fraction. The receptor was derived from a man younger than 35 in good health. V is TRBV27 and J is TRBJ2-3; D remains unclear. The CDR3 DNA follows: TGTGCCAGCAGTTCCCAGCCTCGTGGCACAGATACGCAGTATTTT. Translating it yields CASSSQPRGTDTQYF.